This T cell receptor (beta chain) came from a study of shared clonotypes between healthy human individuals (dated by TCRdb to the early 2020s). Looking at the study overall: A couple of women and a few men aged 18 to 49 years were included in the cohort. For each donor, CD4 naive and CD4 memory were each run on three plates, CD8 naive on two plates, and CD8 memory on one plate. To estimate repertoire size and how much clonotype sharing occurs between individuals, the study deeply sequenced the blood TCR repertoires of roughly 5 healthy adults. Different laboratories and diverse techniques were used to prepare libraries and sequence TCR repertoires, to increase sequencing depth and limit assay-specific biases. Leukapheresis yielded between about 0.8 and 8.9 billion PBMCs per donor.

As concerns this clone: Its antigen target is currently unknown. The sample holds no much larger clone one base away, and base qualities are not on file.

The CDR3 has 12 amino acids, counting the end cysteine and phenylalanine. The DNA shown is the 36-base CDR3, in frame from base 1. Cut back by 2 bases and 8 bases, the V and J ends lie 6 bases apart. CDR1 and CDR2, per the germline V gene, are MDHEN and SYDVKM. Study-wide conclusions, independent of this receptor: Pairwise subsampling led to the expectation that sequencing depth would affect the degree of clonotype sharing among donors. Because the study included a small number of donors, the genetic and exposure-history diversity represented was limited. Sampling was restricted to blood, and TCR repertoires in tissue are likely to differ from TCR repertoires in blood. Even with the large sequencing depth, rarefaction of the sorted-subset datasets indicated that sequencing was incomplete. Higher generation probabilities were observed for clonotypes shared by all four sorted-subset donors than for non-shared clonotypes. Naive subsets generally had larger estimated clonotype richness than memory subsets. Sharing across several donors was observed for 5% to 6.5% of naive CD4, 3% to 4% of naive CD8, about 2.3% of memory CD4, and around 0.42% of memory CD8 clonotypes.

The donors were healthy, HIV-negative adults who had no recently reported acute infections or vaccinations. Every donor was a Caucasian adult living in Nashville, Tennessee, USA. CD4+ T cells were enriched by magnetic negative selection, after which naive cells were positively selected on CD45RA and the negative fraction was taken as the memory subset. Blood was collected by leukapheresis, and PBMCs were isolated by Ficoll-Histopaque density gradient centrifugation and then cryopreserved in liquid nitrogen vapor phase. Analytical flow cytometry was used to check the purity and quantity of each magnetically sorted T cell population. Genomic DNA was isolated from every sorted fraction and measured by UV absorbance on a Nanodrop 2000c. TCR CDR3 regions were amplified from genomic DNA by multiplex PCR using the deep immunoSEQ assay. Genomic DNA extracted from each cell subset was distributed evenly over all wells of several immunoSEQ 96-well plates, and each plate served as one replicate. For sorted subsets, each replicate PCR was loaded with roughly 0.2 ug genomic DNA, equivalent to roughly 30,000 T cell genomes. The purified libraries were quantified using a Qubit 3.0 fluorometer, sized with a Bioanalyzer 2100, and then quantified again using the KAPA Library Quantification kit. Each immunoSEQ 96-well plate was sequenced on its own single-read 150-cycle Illumina NextSeq 550 flow cell. From the authors' description of their analysis: Because the immunoSEQ output included only junctional sequences and no quality scores, the filtering could not be the same as the filtering used for full-length reads. To assign V/J genes and CDR3, sequences were annotated using PyIR, a Python wrapper for IgBLAST v1.9, with IMGT germline references. Reads were filtered out if the reads had weak V/J assignments (E-value above 1e-6), no CDR3, stop codons, out-of-frame junctions, or ambiguous translated residues. V3J clonotypes were defined by identical inferred V gene, J gene, and CDR3 amino acid sequence. The percentage overlap between two repertoires was calculated by dividing the number of shared unique clonotypes by the size of the smaller repertoire. Repertoire richness was assessed with RTK rarefaction, the Chao1 estimator, and Recon v2.1 estimates of unobserved clonotypes. OLGA was used to compute generation probabilities for all TCRbeta clonotypes that the gDNA method yielded from a few donors. Sourced from immuneACCESS, this table was stored by TCRdb with only in-frame sequences that have V and J called. A share of the clones is absent; for the studies checked, an unresolved V gene accounts for under half, and the remainder has no known explanation. V, J and clone size are those of that table, while D and trimming were read from the DNA. This sample comprises over a million clones, about 75% of them detected only once. About 1.5% of the sample belongs to the ten largest clones.

Specimen: memory CD4+ T cells sorted from blood. The sample's cell subset or site label, decoded: CD45RA-negative fraction. The receptor chain draws on TRBV28 and TRBJ2-2; the D gene assignment is perhaps TRBD1 or TRBD2, with each matching 5 bases. The sequence was obtained from a man aged 18 to 29 in good health. The DNA is TGTGCCAGCAGTTTAGGGGGAGGGGAGCTGTTTTTT. Its product reads: CASSLGGGELFF. Extended through the reference TRBV28 and TRBJ2-2 proteins, this CDR3 yields the full variable domain: DVKVTQSSRYLVKRTGEKVFLECVQDMDHENMFWYRQDPGLGLRLIYFSYDVKMKEKGDIPEGYSVSREKKERFSLILESASTNQTSMYLCASSLGGGELFFGEGSRLTVL.